By share of the sample, the clone carrying this T cell receptor beta chain is medium-sized. As yet, its antigen is unknown. The data are from a study of HIV-infected patients and healthy controls. The repertoire came from unfractionated whole blood and reflected all unsorted peripheral T cells. The V and J ends lost 4 bases and 2 bases respectively, with 5 bases between them. From germline, CDR1 is DFQATT and CDR2 SNEGSKA (reference sequence). The CDR3 extends over 12 amino acids. Reverse transcription used about 500 ng RNA and constant-region primers for alpha and beta. Each of the alpha and beta chains got its own library through chain-specific third strand synthesis with indices. MiXCR, applied by TCRdb to the 5' RACE reads, yields one record per CDR3 protein. The repertoire consists of roughly 13,000 distinct CDR3 sequences, with approximately 11% occurring once and the leading ten covering roughly 6.3%.

Study-level findings and limits: Slight age and sex differences between study cohorts did not explain the diversity differences.

The sample was blood. This chain joins TRBV20-1 and TRBJ2-2; no definite D call. The clonotype comes from an adult in good health. Written as DNA, the CDR3 is TGCAGTGCTAAATCTAACACCGGGGAGCTGTTTTTT. Its translation is CSAKSNTGELFF.